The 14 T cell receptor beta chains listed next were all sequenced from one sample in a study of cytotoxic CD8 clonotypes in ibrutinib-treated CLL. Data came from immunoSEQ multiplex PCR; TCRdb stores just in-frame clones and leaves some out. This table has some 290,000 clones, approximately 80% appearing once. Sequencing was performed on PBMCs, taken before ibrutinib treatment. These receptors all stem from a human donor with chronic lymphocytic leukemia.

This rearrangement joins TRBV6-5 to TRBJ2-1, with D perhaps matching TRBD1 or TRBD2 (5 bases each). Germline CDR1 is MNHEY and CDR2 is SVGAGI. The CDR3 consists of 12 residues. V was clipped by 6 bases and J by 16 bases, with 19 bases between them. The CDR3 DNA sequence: TGTGCCAGCAGGAGAGGAGGACAACTACTCTTCTTC. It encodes CASRRGGQLLFF.

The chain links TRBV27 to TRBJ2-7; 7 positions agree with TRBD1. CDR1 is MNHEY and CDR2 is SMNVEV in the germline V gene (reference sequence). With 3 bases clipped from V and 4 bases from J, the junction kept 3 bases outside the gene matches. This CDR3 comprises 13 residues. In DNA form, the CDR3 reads TGTGCCAGCAGTTTGACAGGGCGATACGAGCAGTACTTC. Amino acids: CASSLTGRYEQYF.

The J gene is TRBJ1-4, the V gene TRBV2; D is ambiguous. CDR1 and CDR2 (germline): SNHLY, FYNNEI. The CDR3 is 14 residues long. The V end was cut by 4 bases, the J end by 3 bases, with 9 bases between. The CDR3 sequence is CASSVRVSNEKLFF. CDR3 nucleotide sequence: TGTGCCAGCAGTGTGCGGGTTTCTAATGAAAAACTGTTTTTT. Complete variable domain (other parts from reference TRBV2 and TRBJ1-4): EPEVTQTPSHQVTQMGQEVILRCVPISNHLYFYWYRQILGQKVEFLVSFYNNEISEKSEIFDDQFSVERPDGSNFTLKIRSTKLEDSAMYFCASSVRVSNEKLFFGSGTQLSVL.

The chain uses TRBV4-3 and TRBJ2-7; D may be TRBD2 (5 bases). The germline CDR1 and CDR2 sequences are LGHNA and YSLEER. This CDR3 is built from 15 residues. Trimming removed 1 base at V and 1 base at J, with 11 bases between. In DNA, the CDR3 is TGCGCCAGCAGCCAAGGCGACTACGCATCCTACGAGCAGTACTTC. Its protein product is CASSQGDYASYEQYF.

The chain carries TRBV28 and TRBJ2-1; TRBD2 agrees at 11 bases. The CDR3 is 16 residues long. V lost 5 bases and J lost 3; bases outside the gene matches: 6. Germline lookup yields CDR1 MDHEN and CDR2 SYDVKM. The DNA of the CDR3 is TGTGCCAGCAGTCCACTAGCGGGAGAGCTCTACAATGAGCAGTTCTTC. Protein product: CASSPLAGELYNEQFF.

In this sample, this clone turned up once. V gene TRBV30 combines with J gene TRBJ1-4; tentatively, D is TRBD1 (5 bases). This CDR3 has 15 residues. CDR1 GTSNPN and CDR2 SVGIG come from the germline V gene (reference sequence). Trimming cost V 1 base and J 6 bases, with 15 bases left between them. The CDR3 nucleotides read TGTGCCTGGAGTGCTCATCCAGGGTCGGATGAAAAACTGTTTTTT. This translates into CAWSAHPGSDEKLFF. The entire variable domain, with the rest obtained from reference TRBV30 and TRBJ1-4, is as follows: SQTIHQWPATLVQPVGSPLSLECTVEGTSNPNLYWYRQAAGRGLQLLFYSVGIGQISSEVPQNLSASRPQDRQFILSSKKLLLSDSGFYLCAWSAHPGSDEKLFFGSGTQLSVL.

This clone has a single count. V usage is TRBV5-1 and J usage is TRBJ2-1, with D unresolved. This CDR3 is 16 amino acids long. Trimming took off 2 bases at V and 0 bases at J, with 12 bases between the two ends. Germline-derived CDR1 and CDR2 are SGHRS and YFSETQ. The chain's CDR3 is CASSFGLGSSYNEQFF. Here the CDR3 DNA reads TGCGCCAGCAGCTTCGGGCTAGGAAGCTCCTACAATGAGCAGTTCTTC.

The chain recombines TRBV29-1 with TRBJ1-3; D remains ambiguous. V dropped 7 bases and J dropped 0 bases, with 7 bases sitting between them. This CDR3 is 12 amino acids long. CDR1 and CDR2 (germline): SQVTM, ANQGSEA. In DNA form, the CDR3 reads TGCAGCGGGGAAAGCTCTGGAAACACCATATATTTT. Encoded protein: CSGESSGNTIYF.

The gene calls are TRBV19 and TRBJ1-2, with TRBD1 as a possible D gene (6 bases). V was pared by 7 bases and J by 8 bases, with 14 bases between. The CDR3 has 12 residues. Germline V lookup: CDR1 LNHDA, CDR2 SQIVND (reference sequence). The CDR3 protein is CASTLRGGGYTF. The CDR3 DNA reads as TGTGCCAGTACCCTTCGAGGGGGGGGCTACACCTTC.

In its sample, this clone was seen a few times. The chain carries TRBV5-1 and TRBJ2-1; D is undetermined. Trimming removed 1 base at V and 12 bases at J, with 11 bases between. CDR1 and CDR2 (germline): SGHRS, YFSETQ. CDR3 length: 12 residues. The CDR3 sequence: CASSLMMERQFF. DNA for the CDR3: TGCGCCAGCAGCTTGATGATGGAAAGGCAGTTCTTC.

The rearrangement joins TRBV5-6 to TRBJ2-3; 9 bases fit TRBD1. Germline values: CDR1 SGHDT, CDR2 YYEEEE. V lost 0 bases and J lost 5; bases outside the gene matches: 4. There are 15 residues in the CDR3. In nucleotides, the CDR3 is TGTGCCAGCAGCTTGGAGACAGGGGGAGGAGATACGCAGTATTTT. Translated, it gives CASSLETGGGDTQYF.

CDR3 region: CASSRGQGSNQPQHF. The CDR3 bases are TGTGCCAGCAGCCGGGGACAGGGTAGCAATCAGCCCCAGCATTTT. V usage is TRBV7-6 and J usage is TRBJ1-5; the match to TRBD1 covers 9 bases. CDR3 size: 15 residues. V lost 5 bases and J lost 0; bases outside the gene matches: 2. The V gene's germline CDR1 is SGHVS and CDR2 FNYEAQ.

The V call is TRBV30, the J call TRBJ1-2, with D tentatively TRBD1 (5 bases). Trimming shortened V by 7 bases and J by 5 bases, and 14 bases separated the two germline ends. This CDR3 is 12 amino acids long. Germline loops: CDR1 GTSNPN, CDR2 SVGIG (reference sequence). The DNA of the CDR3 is TGTGCCTACTGGGGCGTGAGGTATGGCTACACCTTC. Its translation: CAYWGVRYGYTF.

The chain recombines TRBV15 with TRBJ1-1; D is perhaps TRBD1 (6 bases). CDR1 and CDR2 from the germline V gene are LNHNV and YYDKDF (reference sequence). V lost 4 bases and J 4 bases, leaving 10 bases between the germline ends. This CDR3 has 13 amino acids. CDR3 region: CATSNIGGTEAFF. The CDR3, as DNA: TGTGCCACCAGCAATATAGGGGGCACTGAAGCTTTCTTT.